The sequence of this T cell receptor beta chain was determined in a study of PD-1 blockade in classical Hodgkin lymphoma. Study-level information: Nivolumab dosing for patients was 3 mg/kg, administered intravenously every 2 weeks. Whole-study findings and limits: Excluded were patients who started nivolumab under 1 year after ASCT, a group that had lower diversity. Relapsed/refractory patients reportedly had lower baseline diversity than newly diagnosed patients.

Documented time point: cycle 4 day 1 (C4D1), after five to seven weeks of nivolumab. Each patient experienced a relapse that followed autologous stem cell transplantation, and brentuximab vedotin exposure varied. As regards this clone: Its antigen remains unidentified.

The assay was immunoSEQ multiplex PCR, and TCRdb's table has in-frame clones only and misses some. The sample lists some 18,000 clones; approximately 73% were seen once. This CDR3 is 14 amino acids long. V was trimmed by 2 bases and J by 14 bases, leaving 21 bases between them. Germline values: CDR1 MDHEN, CDR2 SYDVKM. The chain carries TRBV28 and TRBJ1-1; possible D gene TRBD1, 5 bases. This TCR was recovered from a human donor with classical Hodgkin lymphoma. The source material was peripheral blood mononuclear cells (PBMCs), sampled before the fourth cycle of nivolumab. CDR3 amino acids: CASSLTPKWTSSFF. CDR3 DNA: TGTGCCAGCAGTTTAACCCCTAAGTGGACATCGTCCTTCTTT.